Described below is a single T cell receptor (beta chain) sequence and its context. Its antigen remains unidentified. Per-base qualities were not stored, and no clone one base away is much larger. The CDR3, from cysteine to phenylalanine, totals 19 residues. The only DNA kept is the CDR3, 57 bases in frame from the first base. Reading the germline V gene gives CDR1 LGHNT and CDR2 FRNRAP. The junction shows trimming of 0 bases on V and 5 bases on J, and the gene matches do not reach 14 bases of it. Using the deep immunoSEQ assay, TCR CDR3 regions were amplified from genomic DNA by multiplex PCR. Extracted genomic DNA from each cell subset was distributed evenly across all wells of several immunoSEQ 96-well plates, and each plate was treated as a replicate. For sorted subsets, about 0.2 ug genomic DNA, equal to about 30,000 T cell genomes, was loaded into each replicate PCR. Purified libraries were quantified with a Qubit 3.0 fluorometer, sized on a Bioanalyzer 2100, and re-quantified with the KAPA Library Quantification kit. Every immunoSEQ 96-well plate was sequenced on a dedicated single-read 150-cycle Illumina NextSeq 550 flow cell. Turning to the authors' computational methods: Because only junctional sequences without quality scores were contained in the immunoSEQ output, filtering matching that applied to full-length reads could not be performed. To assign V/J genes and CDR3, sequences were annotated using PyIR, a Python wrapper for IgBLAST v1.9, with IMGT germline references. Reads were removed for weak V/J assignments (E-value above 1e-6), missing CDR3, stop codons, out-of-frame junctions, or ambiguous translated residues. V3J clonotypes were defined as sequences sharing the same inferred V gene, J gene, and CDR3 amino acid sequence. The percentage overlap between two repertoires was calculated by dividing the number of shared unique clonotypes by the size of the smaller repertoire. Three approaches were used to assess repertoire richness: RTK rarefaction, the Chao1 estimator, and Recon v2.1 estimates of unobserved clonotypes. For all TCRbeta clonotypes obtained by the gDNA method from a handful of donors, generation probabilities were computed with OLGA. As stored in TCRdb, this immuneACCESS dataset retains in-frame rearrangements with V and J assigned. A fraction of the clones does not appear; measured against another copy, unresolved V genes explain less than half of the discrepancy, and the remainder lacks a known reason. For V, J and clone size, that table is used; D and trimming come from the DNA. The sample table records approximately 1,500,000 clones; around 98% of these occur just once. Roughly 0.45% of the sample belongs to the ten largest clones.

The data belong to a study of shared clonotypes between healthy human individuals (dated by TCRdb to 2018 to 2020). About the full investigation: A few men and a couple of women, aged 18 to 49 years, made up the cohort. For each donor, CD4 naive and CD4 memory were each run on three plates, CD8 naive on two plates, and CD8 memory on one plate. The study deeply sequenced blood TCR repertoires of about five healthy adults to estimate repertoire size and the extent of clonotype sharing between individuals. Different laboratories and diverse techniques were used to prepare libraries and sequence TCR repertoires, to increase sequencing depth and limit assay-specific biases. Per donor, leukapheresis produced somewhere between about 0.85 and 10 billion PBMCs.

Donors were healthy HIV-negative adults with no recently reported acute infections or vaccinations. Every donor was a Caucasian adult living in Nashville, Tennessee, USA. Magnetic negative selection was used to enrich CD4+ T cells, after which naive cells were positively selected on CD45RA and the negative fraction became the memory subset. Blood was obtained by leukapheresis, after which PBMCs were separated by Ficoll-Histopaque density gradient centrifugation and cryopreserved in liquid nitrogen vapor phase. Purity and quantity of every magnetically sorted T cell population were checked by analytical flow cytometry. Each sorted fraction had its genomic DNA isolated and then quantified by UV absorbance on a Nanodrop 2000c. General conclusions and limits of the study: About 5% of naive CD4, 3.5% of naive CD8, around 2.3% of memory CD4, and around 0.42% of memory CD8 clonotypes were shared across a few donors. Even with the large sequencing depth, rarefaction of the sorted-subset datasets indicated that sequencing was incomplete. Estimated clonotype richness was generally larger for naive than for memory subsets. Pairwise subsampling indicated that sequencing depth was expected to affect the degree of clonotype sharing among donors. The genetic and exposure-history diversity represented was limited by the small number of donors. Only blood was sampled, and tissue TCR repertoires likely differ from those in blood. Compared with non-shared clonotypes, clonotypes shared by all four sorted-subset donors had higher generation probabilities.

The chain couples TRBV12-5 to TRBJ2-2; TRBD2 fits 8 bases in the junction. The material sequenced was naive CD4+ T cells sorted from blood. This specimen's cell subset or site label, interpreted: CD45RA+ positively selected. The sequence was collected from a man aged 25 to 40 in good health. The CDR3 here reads CASGLVIGSREGETGELFF. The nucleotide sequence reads TGTGCTAGTGGTTTGGTGATTGGGTCACGGGAGGGCGAGACCGGGGAGCTGTTTTTT.